This TCR beta chain was captured by sequencing in a study of cytotoxic CD8 clonotypes in ibrutinib-treated CLL. Study summary: The patient breakdown showed roughly ten relapsed/refractory and more than 14 treatment-naive cases, with 17 IGHV unmutated. Response was recorded as partial in approximately 25 patients and complete in 2; at median about 64 months, about 14 remained remitted and about twelve had progressed. Response sampling occurred after a median 12 months of treatment (range 6 to 36).

As concerns this clone: Its antigen is unknown.

Study-wide results and limits: Sampling schedules were unmatched across sustained-remission and progressing patients.

V lost 6 bases to trimming and J lost 1 base; unmatched junction nucleotides: 18. Germline CDR1 is SNHLY and CDR2 is FYNNEI. The CDR3 covers 19 residues. The method was immunoSEQ multiplex PCR; TCRdb's version includes in-frame clones alone and lacks a portion of them. The sample includes fewer than 200,000 clones, 70% to 85% of them seen just once. The chain combines TRBV2 with TRBJ2-3, with TRBD2 matching over 8 bases. The source of this sequence is a human donor with chronic lymphocytic leukemia. The sample consisted of PBMCs, taken after 24 months of ibrutinib treatment. The CDR3 spells CASRTPMGRGGLGTDTQYF. The CDR3 DNA follows: TGTGCCAGCAGGACGCCCATGGGTCGGGGGGGCCTTGGCACAGATACGCAGTATTTT. Full variable domain (outside the CDR3, taken from reference TRBV2 and TRBJ2-3): EPEVTQTPSHQVTQMGQEVILRCVPISNHLYFYWYRQILGQKVEFLVSFYNNEISEKSEIFDDQFSVERPDGSNFTLKIRSTKLEDSAMYFCASRTPMGRGGLGTDTQYFGPGTRLTVL.